This T cell receptor (beta chain) stems from a study of cytomegalovirus exposure and HLA in healthy donors. General study findings and limits: Cytomegalovirus association was assigned to approximately 160 TCR beta chains. TCR beta V- and J-gene trimming, according to a later analysis, was linked to a missense DCLRE1C variant.

Both 60 Vbeta primers and 13 Jbeta primers went into the PCR. The repertoire was sequenced with immunoSEQ multiplex PCR; TCRdb's copy has only in-frame clones and lacks some. The sample has 150,000 to 200,000 clones, approximately 83% seen once. V lost 2 bases and J lost 5; bases outside the gene matches: 10. The CDR3 extends over 16 amino acids. The germline CDR1 and CDR2 sequences are MGHRA and YSYEKL. Note on this clone: What it binds is not known.

The V and J genes are TRBV4-1 and TRBJ2-5, with 8 bases aligning to TRBD1. Sample: PBMCs. The source is a boy aged 2 to 10 in good health and CMV-seronegative. CDR3 sequence: CASSQRSGGRVETQYF. DNA for the CDR3: TGCGCCAGCAGCCAACGATCAGGGGGCAGGGTCGAGACCCAGTACTTC.